This T cell receptor (beta chain) was identified during a study of T cell clonality in common variable immunodeficiency. TCRdb's copy holds only in-frame clones and misses some; the assay was immunoSEQ multiplex PCR. The repertoire consists of under 45,000 clones, none detected only once. This clone was seen repeatedly, ten times or more. The sequencing sample was made of peripheral blood mononuclear cells. This sequence originates from a person aged 18-70 years in good health.

CDR3 bases read: TGTGCCAGCAGCAGGGGGCTGGCGGAAGAGACC. Its translation is CASSRGLAEET. The full CDR3 protein is CASSRGLAEETQYF. This chain links TRBV2 with TRBJ2-5; 8 nucleotides agree with TRBD1. The read finishes 3 residues shy of the CDR3 end, and the germline J gene is used to complete it. The CDR3 totals 14 residues. The J segment lost 3 bases and the V segment lost 6 bases, leaving 6 bases of the junction unmatched. Germline V CDR1 and CDR2: SNHLY, FYNNEI.